The TCR beta chain under discussion was sequenced for a study of technical replicates of blood from a few donors. Measured with immunoSEQ multiplex PCR; TCRdb has only the in-frame clones, and not every one. Here the sample spans some 85,000 clones, about 96% being singletons. The V gene's germline CDR1 is MNHNY and CDR2 SVGAGI (reference sequence). The CDR3 loop spans 13 amino acids. Trimming removed 5 bases from V and 3 bases from J; junction bases left unmatched: 3. The V call is TRBV6-6, the J call TRBJ1-2, with 7 positions matching TRBD1. This TCR was recovered from a human donor in good health. Sequencing input: T cells isolated from PBMCs. CDR3 DNA: TGTGCCAGCAGTAACCAGGGGGACTATGGCTACACCTTC. Its protein product is CASSNQGDYGYTF.